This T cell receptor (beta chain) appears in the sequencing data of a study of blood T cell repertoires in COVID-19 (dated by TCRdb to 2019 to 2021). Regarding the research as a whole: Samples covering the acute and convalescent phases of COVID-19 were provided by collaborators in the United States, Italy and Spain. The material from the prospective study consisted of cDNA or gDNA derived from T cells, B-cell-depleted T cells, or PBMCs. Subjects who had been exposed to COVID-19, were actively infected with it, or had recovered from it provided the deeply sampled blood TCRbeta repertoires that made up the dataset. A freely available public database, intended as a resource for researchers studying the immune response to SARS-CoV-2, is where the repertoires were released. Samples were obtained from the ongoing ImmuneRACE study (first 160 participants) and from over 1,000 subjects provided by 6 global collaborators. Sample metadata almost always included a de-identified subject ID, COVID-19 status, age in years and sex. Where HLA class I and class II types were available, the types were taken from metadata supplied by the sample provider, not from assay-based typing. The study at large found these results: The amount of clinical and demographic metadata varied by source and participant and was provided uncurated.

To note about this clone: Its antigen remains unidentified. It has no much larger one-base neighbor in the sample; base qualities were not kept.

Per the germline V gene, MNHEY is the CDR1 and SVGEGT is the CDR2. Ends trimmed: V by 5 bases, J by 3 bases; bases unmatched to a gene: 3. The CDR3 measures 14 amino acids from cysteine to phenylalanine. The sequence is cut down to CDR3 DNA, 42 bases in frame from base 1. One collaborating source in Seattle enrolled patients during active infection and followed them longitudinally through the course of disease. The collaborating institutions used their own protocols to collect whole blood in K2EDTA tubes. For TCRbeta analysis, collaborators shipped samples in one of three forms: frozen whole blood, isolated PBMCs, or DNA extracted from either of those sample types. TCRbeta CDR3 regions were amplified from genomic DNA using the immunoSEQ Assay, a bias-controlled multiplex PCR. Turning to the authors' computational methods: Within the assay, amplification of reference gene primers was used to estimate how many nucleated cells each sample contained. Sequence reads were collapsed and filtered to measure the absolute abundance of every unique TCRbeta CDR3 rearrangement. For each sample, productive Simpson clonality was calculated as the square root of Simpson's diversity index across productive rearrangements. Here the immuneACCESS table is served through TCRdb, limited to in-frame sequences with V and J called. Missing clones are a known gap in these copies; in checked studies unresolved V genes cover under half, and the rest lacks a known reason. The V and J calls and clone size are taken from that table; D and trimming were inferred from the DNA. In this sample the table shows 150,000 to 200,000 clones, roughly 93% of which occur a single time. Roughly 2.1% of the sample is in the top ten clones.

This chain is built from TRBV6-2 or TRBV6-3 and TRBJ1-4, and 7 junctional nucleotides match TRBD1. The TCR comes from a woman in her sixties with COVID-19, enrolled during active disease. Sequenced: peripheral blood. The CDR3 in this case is CASSGDRANEKLFF. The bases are TGTGCCAGCAGTGGGGACAGAGCTAATGAAAAACTGTTTTTT.